This entry describes one TCR beta chain. Its antigen remains unknown. The sample is drawn from a study of T cell responses to AZD1222 COVID-19 vaccine. Overall study context: Second doses at about 4 or about 12 weeks were pooled. Whole-study findings and limits: The study found vaccine-associated CD4 TCRs spanning spike, dominant at 160-218 and 743-854. None of the repertoires were sampled until the peak T cell response had passed. Nearly half of unique spike-specific TCRs reportedly avoided B.1.351 and B.1.1.7 mutated regions.

CDR3 length: 18 residues. CDR1 is MGHRA and CDR2 is YSYEKL in the germline V gene. V gave up 1 base and J gave up 2 bases, with 20 bases separating them. Here immunoSEQ multiplex PCR was the method, and the copy in TCRdb shows in-frame clones only, minus some. The sample holds over 120,000 clones, about 92% seen once. Sample: peripheral blood, taken on day 0 of AZD1222 vaccination. The chain combines TRBV4-1 with TRBJ1-2, with D possibly matching TRBD1 (6 bases). The receptor was derived from an adult in good health. CDR3 in amino acids: CASSQACPRGGANYGYTF. Written as DNA, the CDR3 is TGCGCCAGCAGCCAAGCGTGCCCCCGGGGGGGGGCGAACTATGGCTACACCTTC.